This TCR beta chain was identified in a study of patients and donors after allogeneic stem cell transplantation. This clonotype was seen a few times. TCRdb redid the calling of the RT-PCR reads with MiXCR, one entry per CDR3 protein. This sample yields roughly 230,000 distinct CDR3 sequences, of which approximately 14% are seen a single time; around 10% belongs to the top ten. This TCR derives from a human donor who was either an allogeneic HSCT recipient or a stem cell or donor lymphocyte infusion donor (not recorded which). It is not recorded whose cells these are; they may come from a transplant donor. Specimen: blood, either unsorted or a sorted T cell fraction (not recorded which).

DNA for the CDR3: TGCGCCAGCAGCTTGGCCCCTATGAGACAGCGGTCTGGAAACACCATATATTTT. Translating gives CASSLAPMRQRSGNTIYF. The gene calls are TRBV5-1 and TRBJ1-3; the D gene is possibly TRBD1 (5 bases). V lost 0 bases and J lost 1, with 17 bases in between. The CDR3 has 18 residues. Germline loops: CDR1 SGHRS, CDR2 YFSETQ.